This TCR beta chain was recovered during a study of T cell repertoires in cytomegalovirus infection. This clonotype has at least ten counts. Its matching antigen is unknown. MiXCR, applied by TCRdb to the reads, yields one record per CDR3 protein. The repertoire includes just over 450,000 distinct CDR3 sequences, roughly 46% of them detected once, and 43% sits in the top ten. This sequence originates from a human donor in good health (CMV status not recorded). Some clones in this sample may be carry-over from other donors' samples. The input for sequencing was cultured PBMCs, taken from culture after CMV antigen stimulation.

The DNA for the CDR3 is TGTGCCAGCAGCAGAGGGGCAGGGCTATACAATGAGCAGTTCTTC. The encoded protein is CASSRGAGLYNEQFF. The chain employs TRBV7-2 and TRBJ2-1; tentatively, D is TRBD1 or TRBD2 (5 bases each). CDR1 and CDR2 from the germline V gene are SGHTA and FQGNSA. The V and J ends lost 5 bases and 4 bases respectively, with 15 bases between them. The CDR3 covers 15 residues.